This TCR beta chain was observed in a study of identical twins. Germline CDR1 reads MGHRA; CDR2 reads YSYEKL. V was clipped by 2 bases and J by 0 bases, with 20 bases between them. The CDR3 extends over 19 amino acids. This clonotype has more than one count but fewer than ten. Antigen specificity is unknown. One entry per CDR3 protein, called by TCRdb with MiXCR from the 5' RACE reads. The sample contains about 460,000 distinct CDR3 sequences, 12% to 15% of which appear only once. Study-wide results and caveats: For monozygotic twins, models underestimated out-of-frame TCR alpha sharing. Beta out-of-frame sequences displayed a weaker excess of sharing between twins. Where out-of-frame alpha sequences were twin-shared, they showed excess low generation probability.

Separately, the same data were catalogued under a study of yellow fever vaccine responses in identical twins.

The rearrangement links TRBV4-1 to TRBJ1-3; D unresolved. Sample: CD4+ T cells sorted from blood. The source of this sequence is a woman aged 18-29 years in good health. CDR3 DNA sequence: TGCGCCAGCAGCCAACCCGTTGTAAGTGGCGCGGGCTCTGGAAACACCATATATTTT. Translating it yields CASSQPVVSGAGSGNTIYF.